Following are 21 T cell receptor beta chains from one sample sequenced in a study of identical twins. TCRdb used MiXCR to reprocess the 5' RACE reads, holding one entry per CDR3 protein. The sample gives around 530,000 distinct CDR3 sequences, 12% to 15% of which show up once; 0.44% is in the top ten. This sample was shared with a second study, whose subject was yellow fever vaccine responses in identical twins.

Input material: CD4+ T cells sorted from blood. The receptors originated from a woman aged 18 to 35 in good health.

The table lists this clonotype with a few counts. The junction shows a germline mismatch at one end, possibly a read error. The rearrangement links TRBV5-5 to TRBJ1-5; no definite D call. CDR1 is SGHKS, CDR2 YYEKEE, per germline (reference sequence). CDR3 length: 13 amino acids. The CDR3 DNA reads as TGTGCCAGCAGCCAAAGTAACAATCATCCCCAGCATTTT. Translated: CASSQSNNHPQHF. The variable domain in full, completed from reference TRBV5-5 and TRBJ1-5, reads DAGVTQSPTHLIKTRGQQVTLRCSPISGHKSVSWYQQVLGQGPQFIFQYYEKEERGRGNFPDRFSARQFPNYSSELNVNALLLGDSALYLCASSQSNNHPQHFGDGTRLSIL.

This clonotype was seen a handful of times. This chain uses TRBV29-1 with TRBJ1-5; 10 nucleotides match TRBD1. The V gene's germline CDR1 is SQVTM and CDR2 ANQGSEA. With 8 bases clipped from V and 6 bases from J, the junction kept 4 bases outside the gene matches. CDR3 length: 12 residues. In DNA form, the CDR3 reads TGCAGCATAGGACAGGGGGGTCAGCCCCAGCATTTT. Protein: CSIGQGGQPQHF.

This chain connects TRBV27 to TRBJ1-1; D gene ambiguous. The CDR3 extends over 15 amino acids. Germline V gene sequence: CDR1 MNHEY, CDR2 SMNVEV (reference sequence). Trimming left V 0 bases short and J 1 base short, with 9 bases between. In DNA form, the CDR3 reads TGTGCCAGCAGTTTATCGAGTAGTGGGAACACTGAAGCTTTCTTT. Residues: CASSLSSSGNTEAFF.

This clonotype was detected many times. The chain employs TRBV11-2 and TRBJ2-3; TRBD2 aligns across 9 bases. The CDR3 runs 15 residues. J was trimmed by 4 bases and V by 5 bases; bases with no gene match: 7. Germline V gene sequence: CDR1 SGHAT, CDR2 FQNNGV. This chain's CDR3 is CASSRTSAKPDTQYF. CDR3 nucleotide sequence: TGTGCCAGCAGCCGGACTAGCGCTAAACCAGATACGCAGTATTTT.

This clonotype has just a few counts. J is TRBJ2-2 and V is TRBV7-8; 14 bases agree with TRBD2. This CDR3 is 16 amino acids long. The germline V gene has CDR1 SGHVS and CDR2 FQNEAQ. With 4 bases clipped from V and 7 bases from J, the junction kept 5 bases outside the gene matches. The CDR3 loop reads CASSSGLAGAGGELFF. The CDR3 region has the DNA TGTGCCAGCAGCTCGGGACTAGCGGGAGCCGGCGGGGAGCTGTTTTTT.

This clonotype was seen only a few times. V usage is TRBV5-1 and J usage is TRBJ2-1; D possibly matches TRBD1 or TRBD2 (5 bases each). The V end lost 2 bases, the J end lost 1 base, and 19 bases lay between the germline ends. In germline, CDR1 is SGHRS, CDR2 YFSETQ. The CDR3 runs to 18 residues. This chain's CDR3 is CASSLPTGTDVSYNEQFF. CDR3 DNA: TGCGCCAGCAGCTTACCCACCGGGACGGATGTTTCCTACAATGAGCAGTTCTTC.

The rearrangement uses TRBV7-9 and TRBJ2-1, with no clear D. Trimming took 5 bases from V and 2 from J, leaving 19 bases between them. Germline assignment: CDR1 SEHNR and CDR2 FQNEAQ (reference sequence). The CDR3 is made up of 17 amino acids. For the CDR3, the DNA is TGTGCCAGCAGCCCACCCCCAAGCATCACGACCTACAATGAGCAGTTCTTC. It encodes CASSPPPSITTYNEQFF.

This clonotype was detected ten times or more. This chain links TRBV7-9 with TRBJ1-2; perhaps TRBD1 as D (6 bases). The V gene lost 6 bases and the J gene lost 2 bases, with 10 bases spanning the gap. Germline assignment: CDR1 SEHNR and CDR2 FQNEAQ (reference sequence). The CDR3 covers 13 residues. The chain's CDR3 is CASRGQSNYGYTF. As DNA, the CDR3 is TGTGCCAGCAGAGGACAGTCCAACTATGGCTACACCTTC.

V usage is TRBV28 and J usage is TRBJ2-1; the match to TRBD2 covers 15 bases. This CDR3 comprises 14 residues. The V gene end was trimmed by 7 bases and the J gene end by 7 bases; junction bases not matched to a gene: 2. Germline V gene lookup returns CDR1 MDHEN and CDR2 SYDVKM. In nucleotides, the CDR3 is TGTGCCAGCACCGGGACTAGCGGGAGGAATGAGCAGTTCTTC. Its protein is CASTGTSGRNEQFF.

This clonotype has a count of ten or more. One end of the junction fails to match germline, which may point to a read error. In DNA form, the CDR3 reads TGCGCCAGCAGCAAAGATGGGTCCCGGGAGCTGTTTTTT. As protein: CASSKDGSRELFF. The rearrangement links TRBV4-1 to TRBJ2-2; D ambiguous. Germline assignment: CDR1 MGHRA and CDR2 YSYEKL. The CDR3 contains 13 residues.

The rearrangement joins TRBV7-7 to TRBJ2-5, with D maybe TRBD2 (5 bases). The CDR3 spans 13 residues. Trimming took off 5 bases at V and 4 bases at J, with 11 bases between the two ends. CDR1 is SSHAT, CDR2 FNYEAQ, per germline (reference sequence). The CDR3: CASSPRRRETQYF. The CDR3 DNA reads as TGTGCCAGCAGCCCACGGAGGCGAGAGACCCAGTACTTC.

The CDR3 here is CASSPMSGIQGGYTF. The CDR3 region has the DNA TGTGCCAGCTCACCGATGAGCGGTATTCAGGGTGGCTACACCTTC. This chain joins TRBV18 and TRBJ1-2, with D maybe TRBD1 (5 bases). Germline CDR1 reads KGHSH; CDR2 reads LQKENI. Trimming removed 3 bases from V and 7 bases from J, with 18 bases in between. CDR3 size: 15 residues.

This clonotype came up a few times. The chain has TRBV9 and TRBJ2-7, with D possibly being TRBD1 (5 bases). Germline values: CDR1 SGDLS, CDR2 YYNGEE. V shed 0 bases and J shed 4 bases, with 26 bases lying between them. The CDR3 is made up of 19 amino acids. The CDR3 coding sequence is TGTGCCAGCAGCGTAGGAGGTGTTGTGGGGCTCCCACTACCTTACGAGCAGTACTTC. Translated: CASSVGGVVGLPLPYEQYF.

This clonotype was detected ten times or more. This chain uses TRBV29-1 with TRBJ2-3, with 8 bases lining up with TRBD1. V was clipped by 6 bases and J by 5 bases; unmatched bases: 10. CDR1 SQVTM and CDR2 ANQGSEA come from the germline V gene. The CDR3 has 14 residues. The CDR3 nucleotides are TGCAGCGTGAAAGACTCAACAGGGGGAGATACGCAGTATTTT. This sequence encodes CSVKDSTGGDTQYF.

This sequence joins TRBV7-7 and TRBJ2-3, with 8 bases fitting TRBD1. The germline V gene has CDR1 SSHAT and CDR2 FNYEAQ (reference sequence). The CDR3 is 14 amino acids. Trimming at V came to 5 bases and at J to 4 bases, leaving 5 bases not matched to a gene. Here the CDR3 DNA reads TGTGCCAGCAGCCATGACAGGGGTTCAGATACGCAGTATTTT. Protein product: CASSHDRGSDTQYF. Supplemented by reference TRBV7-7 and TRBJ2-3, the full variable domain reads GAGVSQSPRYKVTKRGQDVTLRCDPISSHATLYWYQQALGQGPEFLTYFNYEAQPDKSGLPSDRFSAERPEGSISTLTIQRTEQRDSAMYRCASSHDRGSDTQYFGPGTRLTVL.

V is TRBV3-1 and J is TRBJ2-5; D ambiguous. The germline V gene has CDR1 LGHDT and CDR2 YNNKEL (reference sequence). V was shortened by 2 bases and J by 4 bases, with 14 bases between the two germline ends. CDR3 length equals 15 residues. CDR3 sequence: CASSQKVGSRETQYF. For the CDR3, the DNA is TGTGCCAGCAGCCAAAAGGTGGGAAGCAGAGAGACCCAGTACTTC.

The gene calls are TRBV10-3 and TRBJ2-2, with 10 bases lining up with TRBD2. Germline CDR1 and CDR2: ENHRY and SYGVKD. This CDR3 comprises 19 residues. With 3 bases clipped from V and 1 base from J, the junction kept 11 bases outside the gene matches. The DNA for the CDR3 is TGTGCCATCAGTGAAGTGGGTCTAGCGGGAGTCGGGAACACCGGGGAGCTGTTTTTT. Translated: CAISEVGLAGVGNTGELFF.

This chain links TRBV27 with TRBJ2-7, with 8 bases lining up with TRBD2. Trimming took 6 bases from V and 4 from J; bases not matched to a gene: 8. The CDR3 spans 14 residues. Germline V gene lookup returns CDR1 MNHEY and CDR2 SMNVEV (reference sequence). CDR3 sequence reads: CASRTGTSAYEQYF. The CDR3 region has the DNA TGTGCCAGCAGGACCGGGACTAGTGCTTACGAGCAGTACTTC.

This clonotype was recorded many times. CDR3 amino acids: CASSPGLAGGNTGELFF. CDR3 bases: TGTGCCAGCAGCCCCGGACTAGCGGGGGGGAACACCGGGGAGCTGTTTTTT. The V gene is TRBV12-3 or TRBV12-4, the J gene TRBJ2-2; 14 bases are a match to TRBD2. V lost 6 bases and J lost 1; bases outside the gene matches: 4. This CDR3 region has 17 residues.

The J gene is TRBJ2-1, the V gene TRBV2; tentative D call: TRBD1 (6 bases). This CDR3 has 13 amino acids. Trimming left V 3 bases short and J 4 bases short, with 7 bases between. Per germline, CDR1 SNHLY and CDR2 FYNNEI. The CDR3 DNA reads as TGTGCCAGCAGTGAGGACAGTTACAATGAGCAGTTCTTC. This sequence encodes CASSEDSYNEQFF.

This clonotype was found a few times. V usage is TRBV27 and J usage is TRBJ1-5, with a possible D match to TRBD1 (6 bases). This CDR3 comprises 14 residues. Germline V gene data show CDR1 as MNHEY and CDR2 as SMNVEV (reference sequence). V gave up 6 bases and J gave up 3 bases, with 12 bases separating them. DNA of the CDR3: TGTGCCAGCAGACCTGGACAGATCAATCAGCCCCAGCATTTT. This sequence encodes CASRPGQINQPQHF.